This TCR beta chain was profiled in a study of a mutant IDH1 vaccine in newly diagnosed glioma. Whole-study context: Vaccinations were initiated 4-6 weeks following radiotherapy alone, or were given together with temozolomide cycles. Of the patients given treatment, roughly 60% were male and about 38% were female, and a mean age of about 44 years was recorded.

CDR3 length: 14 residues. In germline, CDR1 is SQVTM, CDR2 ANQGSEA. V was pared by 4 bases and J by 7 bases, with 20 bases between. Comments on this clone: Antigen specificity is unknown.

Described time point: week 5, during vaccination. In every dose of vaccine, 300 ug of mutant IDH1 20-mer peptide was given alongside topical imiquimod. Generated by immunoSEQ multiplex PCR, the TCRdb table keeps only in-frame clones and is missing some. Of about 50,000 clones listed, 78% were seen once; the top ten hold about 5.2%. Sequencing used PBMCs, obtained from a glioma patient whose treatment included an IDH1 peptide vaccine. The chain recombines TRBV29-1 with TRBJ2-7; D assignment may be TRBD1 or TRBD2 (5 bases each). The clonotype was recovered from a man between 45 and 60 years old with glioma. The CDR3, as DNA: TGCAGCGTTGTATACGGGACCGAGCTCCGGGAGCAGTACTTC. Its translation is CSVVYGTELREQYF.